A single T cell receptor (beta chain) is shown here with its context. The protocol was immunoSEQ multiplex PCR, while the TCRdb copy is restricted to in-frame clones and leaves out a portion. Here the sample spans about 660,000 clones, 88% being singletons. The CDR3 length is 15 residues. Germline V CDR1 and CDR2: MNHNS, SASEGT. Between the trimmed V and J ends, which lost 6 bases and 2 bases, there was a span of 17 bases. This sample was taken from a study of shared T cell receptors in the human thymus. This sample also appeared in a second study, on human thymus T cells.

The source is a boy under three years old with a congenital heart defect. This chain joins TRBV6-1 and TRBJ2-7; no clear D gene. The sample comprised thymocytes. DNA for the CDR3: TGTGCCAGCAGCGACGTTTTGTGGGCCCCCTACGAGCAGTACTTC. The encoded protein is CASSDVLWAPYEQYF.